The rows below give T cell receptor beta chains drawn from one sample of a study of blood T cell repertoires in COVID-19. The repertoire was sequenced with immunoSEQ multiplex PCR; TCRdb's copy has only in-frame clones and lacks some. The repertoire holds 200,000 to 250,000 clones, with under 90% as singletons. The material sequenced was peripheral blood. All receptors come from an elderly woman with COVID-19, enrolled during active disease. CDR3s include the opening cysteine and the closing phenylalanine or tryptophan. The D gene is left open where the match is weak. Some rows have no size entry. The others give once, few or many, or a class for an expanded clone.

TRBJ1-2,-,TRBD1,TRBV27,TGTGCCAGCAGTTCCCCCCGCACAGGGGCCTATGGCTACACCTTC,CASSSPRTGAYGYTF
TRBJ1-4,once,-,TRBV6-6,TGTGCCAGCAGTTACTCATACAGGGAACCTGAAAAACTGTTTTTT,CASSYSYREPEKLFF
TRBJ2-2,-,TRBD1,TRBV5-6,TGTGCCAGCAGCTTGGTTGGGACAGGGATGACCGGGGAGCTGTTTTTT,CASSLVGTGMTGELFF
TRBJ2-1,-,-,TRBV28,TGTGCCAGCACTCCCGCCTCAGGGGCGCACAACAATGAGCAGTTCTTC,CASTPASGAHNNEQFF
TRBJ2-7,-,TRBD1,TRBV6-2/TRBV6-3,TGTGCCAGCAGTTACCAGCTTACAGGGGGCGAGCAGTACTTC,CASSYQLTGGEQYF
TRBJ1-2,-,-,TRBV6-1,TGTGCCAGCAGTGAATCAGGGGCGGGCTACACCTTC,CASSESGAGYTF
TRBJ2-3,-,TRBD2,TRBV6-5,TGTGCCAGCAGAGGGCGGGGGGGGGTATCAGATACGCAGTATTTT,CASRGRGGVSDTQYF
TRBJ1-2,-,TRBD1,TRBV9,TGTGCCAGCAATACTGGACAGGGGATTCGGGGCTACACCTTC,CASNTGQGIRGYTF
TRBJ2-7,-,TRBD2,TRBV29-1,TGCAGCGCGACTAGCGGGAGTTACGAGCAGTACTTC,CSATSGSYEQYF
TRBJ2-2,-,-,TRBV3-1/TRBV3-2,TGTGCCAGCATCTCGGGAGCCGGGGAGCTGTTTTTT,CASISGAGELFF
TRBJ1-1,-,TRBD1,TRBV28,TGTGCCAGCACCATTAGAAGGGGCCCGGGACAGGGGGCAATGGGTACTGAAGCTTTCTTT,CASTIRRGPGQGAMGTEAFF
TRBJ1-2,once,-,TRBV2,TGTGCCAGCGGGTCAGGGAACTATGGCTACACCTTC,CASGSGNYGYTF
TRBJ2-7,-,TRBD1,TRBV6-5,TGTGCCAGCAGCCTAGACAGGGGGATCGAGCAGTACTTC,CASSLDRGIEQYF
TRBJ2-7,-,TRBD2,TRBV6-5,TGTGCCACCTACCCCGGGACTAGCGGAATCTACGAGCAGTACTTC,CATYPGTSGIYEQYF
TRBJ2-5,-,TRBD2,TRBV3-1/TRBV3-2,TGTGCCAGCACGGGACTAGCGGGGCAAGAGACCCAGTACTTC,CASTGLAGQETQYF
TRBJ1-1,-,-,TRBV5-8,TGTGCCAGCAGCTTCAAACTTGAAGCTTTCTTT,CASSFKLEAFF
TRBJ1-2,-,-,TRBV25-1,TGTGCCAGCAGTGAAACCGGTTATGGCTACACCTTC,CASSETGYGYTF
TRBJ1-1,-,-,TRBV7-2,TGTGCCAGCAGCACCAGGACAGCCTCAGACACTGAAGCTTTCTTT,CASSTRTASDTEAFF
TRBJ2-3,-,TRBD2,TRBV9,TGTGCCAGCAGCCGAGCGGGGGGGCCTGGCACAGATACGCAGTATTTT,CASSRAGGPGTDTQYF
TRBJ1-2,-,-,TRBV11-1,TGTGCCAGCAGCTTACAAGGGGACTATGGCTACACCTTC,CASSLQGDYGYTF
TRBJ1-5,-,-,TRBV10-3,TGTGCCATCAGTGAGTCGGCGGGAGATCAGCCCCAGCATTTT,CAISESAGDQPQHF
TRBJ1-2,-,-,TRBV29-1,TGCAGCGTTTACGACACTCTCGTTGGGGGCTACACCTTC,CSVYDTLVGGYTF
TRBJ2-7,-,-,TRBV12-3/TRBV12-4,TGTGCCAGCAGAGACCCAGGGCAAGAGCAGTACTTC,CASRDPGQEQYF
TRBJ1-2,-,-,TRBV28,TGTGCCAGCAGTTTTAGCGGGACCAACTATGGCTACACCTTC,CASSFSGTNYGYTF
TRBJ1-3,-,TRBD1,TRBV4-2,TGTGCCAGCAGAGAGACAGGGAGCTCTGGAAACACCATATATTTT,CASRETGSSGNTIYF
TRBJ2-2,-,TRBD2,TRBV7-9,TGTGCCAGCAGCCCGGGACTAGCGGGAGACACCGGGGAGCTGTTTTTT,CASSPGLAGDTGELFF
TRBJ1-5,-,TRBD1,TRBV27,TGTGCCAGCAGCCCTGACACAGGGGGCGGGCAGCCCCAGCATTTT,CASSPDTGGGQPQHF
TRBJ1-6,-,-,TRBV2,TGTGCCAGCACCCGCGGCGGTTCACCCCTCCACTTT,CASTRGGSPLHF
TRBJ1-4,-,-,TRBV14,TGTGCCAGCAGCCCGCGAACAACTAATGAAAAACTGTTTTTT,CASSPRTTNEKLFF
TRBJ1-6,-,TRBD1,TRBV6-5,TGTGCCAGCAGCCTCGACAGGGGTAACAATTCACCCCTCCACTTT,CASSLDRGNNSPLHF
TRBJ2-7,-,TRBD2,TRBV19,TGTGCCAGTAGTTCAGCGGGACCCTCCTACGAGCAGTACTTC,CASSSAGPSYEQYF
TRBJ1-3,-,-,TRBV6-6,TGTGCCAGCAGTTCCAACAGGGTTCACACCATATATTTT,CASSSNRVHTIYF
TRBJ1-2,-,-,TRBV28,TGTGCCAGCAGTCCCCCGGGGGAGGGTAACTATGGCTACACCTTC,CASSPPGEGNYGYTF
TRBJ2-7,-,TRBD2,TRBV10-3,TGTGCCATCAGGGAGCGGGACTCTTCCTACGAGCAGTACTTC,CAIRERDSSYEQYF
TRBJ2-7,-,-,TRBV21-1,TGTGCCAGCAGCAAAGCACCGGGACAGTTGTACGAGCAGTACTTC,CASSKAPGQLYEQYF
TRBJ2-1,-,TRBD1,TRBV28,TGTGCCAGCGAGGGGGCCTCGGTCCATGAGCAGTTCTTC,CASEGASVHEQFF
TRBJ2-7,-,TRBD1,TRBV2,TGTGCCAGCGCAAACAGGGGCTACGAGCAGTACTTC,CASANRGYEQYF
TRBJ2-7,-,-,TRBV6-5,TGTGCCAGCAGTTCCCTCAGCGACCCCTACGAGCAGTACTTC,CASSSLSDPYEQYF
TRBJ1-1,-,-,TRBV18,TGTGCCACCCGACTATTGCAGGGGTCGAACACTGAAGCTTTCTTT,CATRLLQGSNTEAFF
TRBJ2-5,-,-,TRBV6-5,TGTGCCAGCAGAATCAGACAGGGAGGAGAGACCCAGTACTTC,CASRIRQGGETQYF
TRBJ1-5,-,-,TRBV28,TGTGCCAGCAGCCTTCTGGGCCCGCAGCCCCAGCATTTT,CASSLLGPQPQHF
TRBJ1-1,-,-,TRBV20-1,TGCAGTGCTAGTCCTCCAGGGGTCTGGGACACTGAAGCTTTCTTT,CSASPPGVWDTEAFF
TRBJ1-1,-,TRBD1,TRBV28,TGTGCCAGCCTAGGGGGCTCTCTGGGCACTGAAGCTTTCTTT,CASLGGSLGTEAFF
TRBJ1-2,-,TRBD1,TRBV6-5,TGTGCCAGCAGTTACGGGGGGACAGACTATGGCTACACCTTC,CASSYGGTDYGYTF
TRBJ1-5,-,-,TRBV2,TGTGCCAGCACCCATGGTAAGGGGGATCAGCCCCAGCATTTT,CASTHGKGDQPQHF
TRBJ2-3,-,TRBD2,TRBV28,TGTGCCAGCAGAGGGACTAGCGGGATGGGAGATACGCAGTATTTT,CASRGTSGMGDTQYF
TRBJ1-1,-,TRBD1,TRBV2,TGTGCCACCGGACAGGGGGCCTGGAACACTGAAGCTTTCTTT,CATGQGAWNTEAFF
TRBJ2-7,once,-,TRBV28,TGTGCCAGCAGTTCGAGGAGCGGTTCCTACGAGCAGTACTTC,CASSSRSGSYEQYF
TRBJ1-2,-,-,TRBV15,TGTGCCACCAGCAGAGATGTAGGGGCCAACTATGGCTACACCTTC,CATSRDVGANYGYTF
TRBJ2-7,-,TRBD2,TRBV2,TGTGCCAGCAGTGATAGGGAGGGCGAGCAGTACTTC,CASSDREGEQYF
TRBJ2-1,-,TRBD1,TRBV5-1,TGCGCCAGCAGCTCGCTGCGCGGTCAGGGGGTCGGTACCTACAATGAGCAGTTCTTC,CASSSLRGQGVGTYNEQFF
TRBJ2-7,-,-,TRBV7-8,TGTGCCAGCAGCTCCCTATTCTACGAGCAGTACTTC,CASSSLFYEQYF
TRBJ1-1,once,TRBD1,TRBV18,TGTGCCAGCTCACCACCAACCGGGACAGGGGACACTGAAGCTTTCTTT,CASSPPTGTGDTEAFF
TRBJ1-4,-,TRBD1,TRBV30,TGTGCCTGGAGTGGGGGACAGGGGACTACTAATGAAAAACTGTTTTTT,CAWSGGQGTTNEKLFF
TRBJ2-1,-,-,TRBV20-1,TGCAGTGCTAGTATGGCGGGATATCCCTACAATGAGCAGTTCTTC,CSASMAGYPYNEQFF
TRBJ1-1,-,TRBD1,TRBV27,TGTGCCAGCAGATCAGGGGGCACGAACACTGAAGCTTTCTTT,CASRSGGTNTEAFF
TRBJ2-7,-,TRBD2,TRBV18,TGTGCCAGCTCACCACAGCGGGACCTAGAGCAGTACTTC,CASSPQRDLEQYF
TRBJ2-5,once,TRBD2,TRBV7-8,TGTGCCAGCAGCTCCCAATCGGGGGGGGGCGCGGAGACCCAGTACTTC,CASSSQSGGGAETQYF
TRBJ2-1,-,-,TRBV6-5,TGTGCCAGCAGTAATTCAGGGGAGGAGCAGTTCTTC,CASSNSGEEQFF
TRBJ1-1,-,TRBD1,TRBV2,TGTGCCAGCAGGGGACAGTTCAACACTGAAGCTTTCTTT,CASRGQFNTEAFF